Following are 32 T cell receptor beta chains from one sample sequenced in a study of OX40 agonist ivuxolimab in advanced cancers. Clones were sequenced by immunoSEQ multiplex PCR, and TCRdb holds only the in-frame ones, with some missing. The sample includes some 70,000 clones, approximately 93% of them seen just once. The sequences come from CD4+ or CD8+ T cells sorted from blood, collected in a trial of the OX40 agonist ivuxolimab. The receptors were gathered from an adult with an advanced solid tumor such as melanoma, head and neck, liver or kidney cancer.

The genes are TRBV5-1 and TRBJ2-2; 9 nucleotides align to TRBD2. The CDR3 loop spans 17 amino acids. V lost 4 bases, J lost 3 bases, and 10 bases stayed unmatched. Germline V gene sequence: CDR1 SGHRS, CDR2 YFSETQ. The DNA of the CDR3 is TGCGCCAGCAGCCCGGGGGCGGGAGGGCCGGACACCGGGGAGCTGTTTTTT. It translates to CASSPGAGGPDTGELFF. The full variable domain, rest sourced from reference TRBV5-1 and TRBJ2-2, is KAGVTQTPRYLIKTRGQQVTLSCSPISGHRSVSWYQQTPGQGLQFLFEYFSETQRNKGNFPGRFSGRQFSNSRSEMNVSTLELGDSALYLCASSPGAGGPDTGELFFGEGSRLTVL.

This chain joins TRBV11-2 and TRBJ2-1; tentative D call: TRBD1 (6 bases). Germline values: CDR1 SGHAT, CDR2 FQNNGV. Trimming took off 5 bases at V and 8 bases at J, with 22 bases between the two ends. The CDR3 runs 16 residues. The CDR3 DNA follows: TGTGCCAGCAGCGGGCTAGGCTCTACAGGGATCGATGAGCAGTTCTTC. Translation: CASSGLGSTGIDEQFF.

The chain has TRBV5-1 and TRBJ2-3; 13 bases are shared with TRBD2. V gave up 3 bases and J gave up 2 bases; unmatched junction bases: 6. The CDR3 totals 17 residues. Germline CDR1 and CDR2: SGHRS and YFSETQ. CDR3 sequence reads: CASSSLGLAGITDTQYF. CDR3 nucleotides: TGCGCCAGCAGCTCCCTGGGACTAGCGGGGATCACAGATACGCAGTATTTT. Full variable domain (missing parts from reference TRBV5-1 and TRBJ2-3): KAGVTQTPRYLIKTRGQQVTLSCSPISGHRSVSWYQQTPGQGLQFLFEYFSETQRNKGNFPGRFSGRQFSNSRSEMNVSTLELGDSALYLCASSSLGLAGITDTQYFGPGTRLTVL.

The J gene is TRBJ2-7, the V gene TRBV5-1; D not certain. Germline assignment: CDR1 SGHRS and CDR2 YFSETQ. V lost 0 bases to trimming and J lost 3 bases, with 13 bases between them. The CDR3 has 15 residues. Written as DNA, the CDR3 is TGCGCCAGCAGCTTGGGGCAGCGATCCAACTACGAGCAGTACTTC. It encodes CASSLGQRSNYEQYF.

The V gene is TRBV15, the J gene TRBJ2-5, with TRBD2 matching 11 bases. Germline V gene sequence: CDR1 LNHNV, CDR2 YYDKDF (reference sequence). The CDR3 length is 16 residues. Unmatched junction bases numbered 4, after V lost 2 bases and J lost 2 bases. CDR3 loop: CATSRPIAGGQETQYF. DNA for the CDR3: TGTGCCACCAGCAGACCCATAGCGGGGGGGCAAGAGACCCAGTACTTC.

The chain uses TRBV27 and TRBJ2-7, with D perhaps assigned TRBD1 or TRBD2 (6 bases each). The CDR3 is made up of 13 amino acids. V gave up 6 bases and J gave up 2 bases, with 11 bases separating them. Germline values: CDR1 MNHEY, CDR2 SMNVEV (reference sequence). The CDR3 nucleotides are TGTGCCAGCAGGACAGGAGGGACCTACGAGCAGTACTTC. It yields the protein CASRTGGTYEQYF.

V gene TRBV5-8 combines with J gene TRBJ2-5; tentatively, D is TRBD1 (6 bases). The germline V gene encodes CDR1 SGHTS and CDR2 YDEGEE. The CDR3 length is 14 residues. The V and J ends lost 4 bases and 2 bases respectively, with 12 bases between them. Here the CDR3 reads CASSQGNSQETQYF. CDR3 nucleotides: TGTGCCAGCAGCCAGGGGAACTCACAAGAGACCCAGTACTTC.

This sequence joins TRBV19 and TRBJ2-1, with 8 nucleotides matching TRBD1. CDR3 size: 15 residues. Germline lookup yields CDR1 LNHDA and CDR2 SQIVND (reference sequence). V gave up 6 bases and J gave up 9 bases; unmatched junction bases: 13. CDR3 region: CASRPRTGYGGEQFF. The CDR3 region has the DNA TGTGCCAGTAGGCCTAGGACAGGGTACGGTGGTGAGCAGTTCTTC.

The genes are TRBV11-1 and TRBJ1-1; D may be TRBD1 (5 bases). With 11 bases removed from V and 4 bases from J, the gap between germline ends came to 20 bases. CDR1 and CDR2 (germline): SGHAT, FQDESV (reference sequence). The CDR3 totals 14 residues. CDR3: CACSRGSGFTEAFF. The CDR3, as DNA: TGTGCCTGCTCCCGGGGGTCTGGGTTCACTGAAGCTTTCTTT.

The chain combines TRBV7-9 with TRBJ2-1; D is unresolved. Germline CDR1 and CDR2: SEHNR and FQNEAQ (reference sequence). V shed 6 bases and J shed 3 bases, with 15 bases lying between them. The CDR3 extends over 15 amino acids. Here the CDR3 DNA reads TGTGCCAGCAGTTCCCAAGGGTCTGGCTACAATGAGCAGTTCTTC. The encoded protein is CASSSQGSGYNEQFF. Looking up the rest from reference TRBV7-9 and TRBJ2-1 gives the full variable domain: DTGVSQNPRHKITKRGQNVTFRCDPISEHNRLYWYRQTLGQGPEFLTYFQNEAQLEKSRLLSDRFSAERPKGSFSTLEIQRTEQGDSAMYLCASSSQGSGYNEQFFGPGTRLTVL.

The rearrangement links TRBV29-1 to TRBJ1-1; D is possibly TRBD1 (5 bases). Germline V lookup: CDR1 SQVTM, CDR2 ANQGSEA. V was pared by 4 bases and J by 3 bases, with 12 bases between. This CDR3 contains 13 residues. The CDR3 coding sequence is TGCAGCGTTGCGGTGGTAGGGGACACTGAAGCTTTCTTT. Translated, it gives CSVAVVGDTEAFF.

The genes are TRBV7-2 and TRBJ2-7; D not resolved. The CDR3 is 13 amino acids. V was clipped by 6 bases and J by 1 base, with 10 bases between them. Germline lookup yields CDR1 SGHTA and CDR2 FQGNSA. DNA for the CDR3: TGTGCCAGCAGTATTGGCGTTTCCTACGAGCAGTACTTC. This translates into CASSIGVSYEQYF.

With respect to this clone: Its ends do not fully match the called genes, so a read error is possible. The chain couples TRBV5-8 to TRBJ2-4; TRBD2 agrees at 13 bases. This CDR3 comprises 12 residues. Germline CDR1 SGHTS, CDR2 YDEGEE. The chain's CDR3 is CASSSWTSGGAF. CDR3 coding DNA: TGTGCCAGCAGCTCCTGGACTAGCGGGGGTGCCTTC. Supplemented by reference TRBV5-8 and TRBJ2-4, the full variable domain reads EAGVTQSPTHLIKTRGQQATLRCSPISGHTSVYWYQQALGLGLQFLLWYDEGEERNRGNFPPRFSGRQFPNYSSELNVNALELEDSALYLCASSSWTSGGAFGAGTRLSVL.

The rearrangement links TRBV5-5 to TRBJ1-2, with unresolved D. The length of the CDR3 is 11 residues. Trimming cost V 2 bases and J 1 base, with 0 bases left between them. CDR1 is SGHKS, CDR2 YYEKEE, per germline (reference sequence). CDR3 coding DNA: TGTGCCAGCAGCTTTAACTATGGCTACACCTTC. Translating it yields CASSFNYGYTF.

V is TRBV2 and J is TRBJ2-5; unclear D gene. The ends were cut back, 0 bases at V and 1 base at J, with 12 bases in the middle. The CDR3 is 16 residues long. Germline loops: CDR1 SNHLY, CDR2 FYNNEI. The CDR3 spells CASSEALPGAQETQYF. CDR3 DNA: TGTGCCAGCAGTGAAGCGCTTCCGGGTGCCCAAGAGACCCAGTACTTC.

The CDR3 loop reads CASSLRQGKFQETQYF. Written as DNA, the CDR3 is TGTGCCAGCAGTCTAAGACAGGGCAAATTTCAAGAGACCCAGTACTTC. V gene TRBV6-6 combines with J gene TRBJ2-5, with 7 positions matching TRBD1. Per germline, CDR1 MNHNY and CDR2 SVGAGI (reference sequence). Trimming cost V 5 bases and J 2 bases; bases outside gene matches: 11. The CDR3 has 16 amino acids.

V gene TRBV5-5 combines with J gene TRBJ2-5; D gene unclear. This CDR3 is built from 11 residues. V was trimmed by 4 bases and J by 5 bases, leaving 6 bases between them. The V gene's germline CDR1 is SGHKS and CDR2 YYEKEE (reference sequence). CDR3 coding DNA: TGTGCCAGCAGCGCCGAGGAGACCCAGTACTTC. This gives the protein CASSAEETQYF.

This chain links TRBV6-5 with TRBJ1-1; tentatively, D is TRBD1 (6 bases). V was cut by 6 bases and J by 11 bases, with 16 bases left in between. The CDR3 is 12 amino acids. Germline CDR1 and CDR2: MNHEY and SVGAGI. The CDR3: CASRDSALNAFF. CDR3 in DNA: TGTGCCAGCAGGGACAGCGCCCTGAACGCTTTCTTT.

The chain uses TRBV5-1 and TRBJ2-5, with D possibly being TRBD2 (5 bases). The CDR3 contains 14 residues. Germline V lookup: CDR1 SGHRS, CDR2 YFSETQ. Trimming removed 4 bases at V and 5 bases at J, with 15 bases between. The CDR3 nucleotides read TGCGCCAGCAGCCCCACGGCAACGGGGGAGACCCAGTACTTC. Protein sequence: CASSPTATGETQYF. The variable domain in full, with the rest retrieved from reference TRBV5-1 and TRBJ2-5, is KAGVTQTPRYLIKTRGQQVTLSCSPISGHRSVSWYQQTPGQGLQFLFEYFSETQRNKGNFPGRFSGRQFSNSRSEMNVSTLELGDSALYLCASSPTATGETQYFGPGTRLLVL.

This chain uses TRBV5-4 with TRBJ2-2; D unclear. The germline gives CDR1 SGHNT, CDR2 YYREEE (reference sequence). Trimming removed 0 bases from V and 7 bases from J, with 13 bases in between. This CDR3 is built from 15 residues. The DNA of the CDR3 is TGTGCCAGCAGCTTGGGTCGGGTAGAGGACGGGGAGCTGTTTTTT. Its translation is CASSLGRVEDGELFF.

The rearrangement links TRBV19 to TRBJ2-1; 7 bases are shared with TRBD2. Germline CDR1 LNHDA, CDR2 SQIVND (reference sequence). This CDR3 spans 12 amino acids. V shed 0 bases, J shed 12 bases, and the junction held 2 bases outside the gene matches. Here the CDR3 DNA reads TGTGCCAGTAGTATAGATGGCGGGAGGCAGTTCTTC. Translated: CASSIDGGRQFF. Drawing the rest from reference TRBV19 and TRBJ2-1, the complete variable domain is DGGITQSPKYLFRKEGQNVTLSCEQNLNHDAMYWYRQDPGQGLRLIYYSQIVNDFQKGDIAEGYSVSREKKESFPLTVTSAQKNPTAFYLCASSIDGGRQFFGPGTRLTVL.

The V call is TRBV25-1, the J call TRBJ1-1; D is ambiguous. The CDR3 runs 13 residues. CDR1 is MGHDK and CDR2 is SYGVNS in the germline V gene. The germline V and J ends were trimmed by 0 bases and 9 bases, with 11 bases remaining between them. DNA of the CDR3: TGTGCCAGCAGTGAATATAGTGCACAGAAAGCTTTCTTT. Translation gives CASSEYSAQKAFF.

This chain links TRBV7-3 with TRBJ2-5; 9 bases agree with TRBD2. This CDR3 region has 17 residues. Per the germline V gene, CDR1 is SGHTA and CDR2 is FQGTGA. V lost 2 bases, J lost 2 bases, and 9 bases stayed unmatched. The CDR3, as DNA: TGTGCCAGCAGCTTAGGGCCCAGCGGGGGGCTACAAGAGACCCAGTACTTC. This encodes CASSLGPSGGLQETQYF. Full variable domain (remainder filled in from reference TRBV7-3 and TRBJ2-5): GAGVSQTPSNKVTEKGKYVELRCDPISGHTALYWYRQSLGQGPEFLIYFQGTGAADDSGLPNDRFFAVRPEGSVSTLKIQRTERGDSAVYLCASSLGPSGGLQETQYFGPGTRLLVL.

This clone came up a few times. The genes are TRBV29-1 and TRBJ1-1, with D unclear. V shed 7 bases and J shed 10 bases, with 16 bases lying between them. CDR1 SQVTM and CDR2 ANQGSEA come from the germline V gene. This CDR3 comprises 11 residues. CDR3 protein: CSASLRERAFF. For the CDR3, the DNA is TGCAGCGCCTCTTTGCGGGAAAGAGCTTTCTTT.

With respect to this clone: An end of the junction does not agree with germline; a read error may underlie this. This sequence joins TRBV7-7 and TRBJ2-7; 8 positions match TRBD1. This CDR3 is 14 amino acids long. In germline, CDR1 is SSHAT, CDR2 FNYEAQ (reference sequence). The DNA for the CDR3 is TGTGCTAGCAGCGTGGACAGGGTCTCCTACGAGCAGTACTTC. It is translated as CASSVDRVSYEQYF.

This clone was observed a few times. The chain joins TRBV5-4 to TRBJ2-1; D remains unclear. This CDR3 has 13 amino acids. The V and J ends lost 1 base and 8 bases respectively, with 10 bases between them. Germline assignment: CDR1 SGHNT and CDR2 YYREEE (reference sequence). The CDR3: CASSLNGPDEQFF. The CDR3 DNA reads TGTGCCAGCAGCTTGAACGGTCCTGATGAGCAGTTCTTC.

V and J are TRBV7-2 and TRBJ2-2; D gene uncertain. CDR1 is SGHTA and CDR2 is FQGNSA in the germline V gene. V lost 2 bases, J lost 4 bases, and 8 bases lay in between. The CDR3 extends over 14 amino acids. The CDR3 loop reads CASSLFQSTGELFF. The CDR3 nucleotides are TGTGCCAGCAGCTTATTCCAGAGCACCGGGGAGCTGTTTTTT.

This rearrangement joins TRBV28 to TRBJ1-2; TRBD1 might be the D (5 bases). V was shortened by 2 bases and J by 4 bases, with 11 bases between the two germline ends. The CDR3 runs to 14 residues. CDR1 MDHEN and CDR2 SYDVKM come from the germline V gene. CDR3 residues: CASSLAGPPYGYTF. The CDR3 coding sequence is TGTGCCAGCAGTTTAGCAGGGCCACCCTATGGCTACACCTTC.

The chain is built from TRBV6-5 and TRBJ1-2; maybe TRBD1 (5 bases). V was trimmed by 2 bases and J by 0 bases, leaving 13 bases between them. Per the germline V gene, CDR1 is MNHEY and CDR2 is SVGAGI. The CDR3 runs 16 residues. Here the CDR3 reads CASSYSREGANYGYTF. DNA for the CDR3: TGTGCCAGCAGTTACAGCAGGGAAGGAGCTAACTATGGCTACACCTTC.

J is TRBJ1-4 and V is TRBV6-1; no reliable D call. Looked up from germline, CDR1 is MNHNS and CDR2 is SASEGT. Trimming pared 4 bases from V and 0 bases from J, leaving 9 bases between. This CDR3 spans 15 amino acids. Written as DNA, the CDR3 is TGTGCCAGCAGTGCTCGAGTTGCAACTAATGAAAAACTGTTTTTT. Its protein is CASSARVATNEKLFF.

The chain is built from TRBV4-2 and TRBJ2-2, with TRBD2 matching 9 bases. V gave up 0 bases and J gave up 4 bases; unmatched junction bases: 3. The CDR3 is 16 residues long. Germline CDR1 and CDR2: LGHNA and YNFKEQ. The CDR3 DNA sequence: TGTGCCAGCAGCCAAGATGGCGGGGGGGCCACCGGGGAGCTGTTTTTT. Translating it yields CASSQDGGGATGELFF.

Of note for this clone: Other DNA sequences of this sample code for an identical CDR3. The chain is built from TRBV27 and TRBJ1-1; possibly TRBD1 for D (5 bases). The CDR3 consists of 14 residues. V gave up 2 bases and J gave up 3 bases, with 10 bases separating them. The germline gives CDR1 MNHEY, CDR2 SMNVEV (reference sequence). CDR3 protein: CASSLSGRDTEAFF. CDR3 coding DNA: TGTGCCAGCAGTTTAAGTGGCAGGGACACTGAAGCTTTCTTT.